This TCR beta chain emerged from a study of response to subunit inactivated influenza vaccine. This CDR3 contains 15 residues. Germline loops: CDR1 KGHDR, CDR2 SFDVKD. V was shortened by 5 bases and J by 6 bases, with 17 bases between the two germline ends. This clonotype was seen a few times. TCRdb reprocessed the RT-PCR reads via MiXCR and lists one record per CDR3 protein. Altogether roughly 500,000 distinct CDR3 sequences are present, 16% being singletons, with the ten largest covering about 3%. The chain recombines TRBV24-1 with TRBJ2-3; D is ambiguous. The receptor's source is a man between 45 and 75 years old who received an inactivated influenza vaccine. The material was CD4+ T cells sorted from PBMCs, obtained around 25 months after vaccination. In DNA form, the CDR3 reads TGTGCCACCAGTGCCATCCCGGGCCTCGGGGATACGCAGTATTTT. Protein sequence: CATSAIPGLGDTQYF.